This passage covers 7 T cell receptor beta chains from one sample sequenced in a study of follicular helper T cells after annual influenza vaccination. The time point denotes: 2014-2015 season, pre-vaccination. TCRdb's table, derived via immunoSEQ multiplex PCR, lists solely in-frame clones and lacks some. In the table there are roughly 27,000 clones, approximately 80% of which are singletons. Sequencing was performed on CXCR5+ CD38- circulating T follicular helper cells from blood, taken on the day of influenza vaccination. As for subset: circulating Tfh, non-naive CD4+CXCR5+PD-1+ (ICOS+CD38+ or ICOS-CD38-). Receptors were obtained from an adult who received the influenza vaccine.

In DNA, the CDR3 is TGTGCCAGCGGGGCCGGGACTTTCACAGATACGCAGTATTTT. It specifies CASGAGTFTDTQYF. The J gene is TRBJ2-3, the V gene TRBV6-5; D is perhaps TRBD2 (6 bases). CDR3 size: 14 residues. Between the trimmed V and J ends, which lost 8 bases and 2 bases, there was a span of 14 bases. From germline, CDR1 is MNHEY and CDR2 SVGAGI.

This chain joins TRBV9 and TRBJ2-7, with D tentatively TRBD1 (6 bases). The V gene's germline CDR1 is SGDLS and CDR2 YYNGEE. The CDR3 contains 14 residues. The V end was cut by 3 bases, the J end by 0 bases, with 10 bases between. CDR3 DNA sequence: TGTGCCAGCAGCGCCCAGGGGTTCTCCTACGAGCAGTACTTC. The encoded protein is CASSAQGFSYEQYF.

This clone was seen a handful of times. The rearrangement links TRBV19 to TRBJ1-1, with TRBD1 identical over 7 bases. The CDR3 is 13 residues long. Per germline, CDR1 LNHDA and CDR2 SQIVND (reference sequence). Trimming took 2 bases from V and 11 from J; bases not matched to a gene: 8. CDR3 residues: CASSISGQLGAFF. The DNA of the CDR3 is TGTGCCAGTAGTATATCGGGACAGCTTGGGGCTTTCTTT.

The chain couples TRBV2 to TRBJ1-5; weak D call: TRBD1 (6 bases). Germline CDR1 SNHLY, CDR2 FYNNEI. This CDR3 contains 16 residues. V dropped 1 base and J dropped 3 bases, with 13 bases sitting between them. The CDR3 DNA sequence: TGTGCCAGCAGTGAAGGGGGGCCAGGGACCAATCAGCCCCAGCATTTT. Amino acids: CASSEGGPGTNQPQHF. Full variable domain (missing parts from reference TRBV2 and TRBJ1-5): EPEVTQTPSHQVTQMGQEVILRCVPISNHLYFYWYRQILGQKVEFLVSFYNNEISEKSEIFDDQFSVERPDGSNFTLKIRSTKLEDSAMYFCASSEGGPGTNQPQHFGDGTRLSIL.

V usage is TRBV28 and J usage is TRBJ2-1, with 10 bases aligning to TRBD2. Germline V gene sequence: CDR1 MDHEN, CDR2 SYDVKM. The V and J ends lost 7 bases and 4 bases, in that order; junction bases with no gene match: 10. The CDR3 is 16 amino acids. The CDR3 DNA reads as TGTGCCAGCACCCCCGACAGAGCGGGAGGGTACAATGAGCAGTTCTTC. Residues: CASTPDRAGGYNEQFF.

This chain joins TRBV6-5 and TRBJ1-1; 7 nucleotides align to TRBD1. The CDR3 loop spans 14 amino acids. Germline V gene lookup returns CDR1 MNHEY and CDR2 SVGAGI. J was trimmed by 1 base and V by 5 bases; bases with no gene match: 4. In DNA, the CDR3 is TGTGCCAGCAGTCGCGACAGGGCGAACACTGAAGCTTTCTTT. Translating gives CASSRDRANTEAFF.

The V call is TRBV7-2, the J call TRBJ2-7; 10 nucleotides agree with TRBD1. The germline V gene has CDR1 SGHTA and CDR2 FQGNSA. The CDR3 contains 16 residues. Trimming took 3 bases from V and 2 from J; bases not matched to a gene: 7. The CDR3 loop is CASSFTSGQGTYEQYF. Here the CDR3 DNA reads TGTGCCAGCAGCTTTACCTCGGGACAGGGGACCTACGAGCAGTACTTC.